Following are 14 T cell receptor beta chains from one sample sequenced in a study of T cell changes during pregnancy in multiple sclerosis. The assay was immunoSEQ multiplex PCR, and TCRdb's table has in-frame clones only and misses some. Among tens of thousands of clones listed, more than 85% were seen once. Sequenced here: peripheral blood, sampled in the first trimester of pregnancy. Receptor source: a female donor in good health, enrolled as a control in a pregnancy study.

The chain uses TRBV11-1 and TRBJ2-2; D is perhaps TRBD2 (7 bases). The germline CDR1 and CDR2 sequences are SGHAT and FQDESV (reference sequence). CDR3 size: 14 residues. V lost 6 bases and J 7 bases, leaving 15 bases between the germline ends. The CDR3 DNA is TGTGCCAGCAGGCCGGGGGGCACCGGCGGGGAGCTGTTTTTT. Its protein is CASRPGGTGGELFF.

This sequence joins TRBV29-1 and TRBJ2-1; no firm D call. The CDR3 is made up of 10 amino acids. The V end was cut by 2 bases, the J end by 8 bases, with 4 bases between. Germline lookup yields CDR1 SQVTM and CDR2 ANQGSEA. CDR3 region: CSVETYEQFF. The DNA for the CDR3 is TGCAGCGTTGAAACATATGAGCAGTTCTTC.

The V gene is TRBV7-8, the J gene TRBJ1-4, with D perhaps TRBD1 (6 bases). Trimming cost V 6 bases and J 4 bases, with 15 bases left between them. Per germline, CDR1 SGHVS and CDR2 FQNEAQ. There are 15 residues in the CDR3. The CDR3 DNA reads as TGTGCCAGCAGACTACAGGGTGAACGTAATGAAAAACTGTTTTTT. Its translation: CASRLQGERNEKLFF.

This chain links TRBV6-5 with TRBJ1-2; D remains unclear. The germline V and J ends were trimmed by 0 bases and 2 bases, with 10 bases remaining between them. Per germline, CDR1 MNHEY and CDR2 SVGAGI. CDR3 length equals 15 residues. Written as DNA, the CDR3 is TGTGCCAGCAGTTACTCGAGGGCCCAAAACTATGGCTACACCTTC. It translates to CASSYSRAQNYGYTF.

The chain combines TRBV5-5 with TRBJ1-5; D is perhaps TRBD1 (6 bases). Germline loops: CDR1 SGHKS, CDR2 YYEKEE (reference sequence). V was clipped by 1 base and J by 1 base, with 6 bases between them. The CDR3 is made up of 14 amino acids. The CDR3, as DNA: TGTGCCAGCAGCTTGACAGGGAGCAATCAGCCCCAGCATTTT. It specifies CASSLTGSNQPQHF.

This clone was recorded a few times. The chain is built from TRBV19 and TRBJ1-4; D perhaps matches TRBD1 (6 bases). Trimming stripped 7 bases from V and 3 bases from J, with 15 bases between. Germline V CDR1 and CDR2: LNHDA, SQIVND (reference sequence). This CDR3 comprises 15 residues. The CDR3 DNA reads TGTGCCAGTACCCGACAGGTTTCGGCTAATGAAAAACTGTTTTTT. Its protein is CASTRQVSANEKLFF.

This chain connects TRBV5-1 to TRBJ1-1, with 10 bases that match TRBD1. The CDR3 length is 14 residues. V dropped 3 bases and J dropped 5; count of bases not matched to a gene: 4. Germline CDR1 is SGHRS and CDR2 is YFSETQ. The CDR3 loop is CASSSRQGATEAFF. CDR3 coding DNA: TGCGCCAGCAGCTCCCGACAGGGGGCGACTGAAGCTTTCTTT.

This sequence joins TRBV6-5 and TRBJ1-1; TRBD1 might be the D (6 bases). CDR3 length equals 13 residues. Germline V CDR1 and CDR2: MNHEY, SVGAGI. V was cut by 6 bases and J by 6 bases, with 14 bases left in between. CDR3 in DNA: TGTGCCAGCAGACTTAGAGGGGGTGCTGAAGCTTTCTTT. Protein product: CASRLRGGAEAFF.

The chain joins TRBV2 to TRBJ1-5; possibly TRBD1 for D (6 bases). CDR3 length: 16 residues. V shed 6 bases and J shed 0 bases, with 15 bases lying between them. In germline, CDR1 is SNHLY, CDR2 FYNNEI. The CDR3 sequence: CASRGAQTFSNQPQHF. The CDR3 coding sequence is TGTGCCAGCAGGGGGGCCCAGACCTTTAGCAATCAGCCCCAGCATTTT. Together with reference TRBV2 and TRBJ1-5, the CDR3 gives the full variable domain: EPEVTQTPSHQVTQMGQEVILRCVPISNHLYFYWYRQILGQKVEFLVSFYNNEISEKSEIFDDQFSVERPDGSNFTLKIRSTKLEDSAMYFCASRGAQTFSNQPQHFGDGTRLSIL.

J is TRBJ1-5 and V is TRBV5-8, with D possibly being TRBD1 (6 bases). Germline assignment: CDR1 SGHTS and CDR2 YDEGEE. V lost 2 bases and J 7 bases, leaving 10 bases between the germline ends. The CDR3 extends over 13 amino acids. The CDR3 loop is CASSLQGPQPQHF. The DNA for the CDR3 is TGTGCCAGCAGCTTACAGGGTCCACAGCCCCAGCATTTT.

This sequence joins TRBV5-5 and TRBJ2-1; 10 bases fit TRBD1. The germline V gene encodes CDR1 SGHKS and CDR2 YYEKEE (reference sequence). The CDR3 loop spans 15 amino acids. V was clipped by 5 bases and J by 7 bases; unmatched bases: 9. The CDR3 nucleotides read TGTGCCAGCAGTGTTGGGGGACAGGGGCTAAATGAGCAGTTCTTC. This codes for CASSVGGQGLNEQFF.

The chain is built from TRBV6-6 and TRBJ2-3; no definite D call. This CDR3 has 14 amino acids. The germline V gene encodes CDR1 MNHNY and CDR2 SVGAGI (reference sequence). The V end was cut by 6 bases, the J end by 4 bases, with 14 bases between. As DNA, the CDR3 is TGTGCCAGCAGGCGGCCCCGACCCCCAGATACGCAGTATTTT. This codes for CASRRPRPPDTQYF.

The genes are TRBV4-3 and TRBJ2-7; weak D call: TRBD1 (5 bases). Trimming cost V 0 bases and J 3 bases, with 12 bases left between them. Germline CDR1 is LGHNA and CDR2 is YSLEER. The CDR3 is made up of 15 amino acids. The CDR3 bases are TGCGCCAGCAGCCAAGAACTACAGGTGGGCTACGAGCAGTACTTC. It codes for CASSQELQVGYEQYF.

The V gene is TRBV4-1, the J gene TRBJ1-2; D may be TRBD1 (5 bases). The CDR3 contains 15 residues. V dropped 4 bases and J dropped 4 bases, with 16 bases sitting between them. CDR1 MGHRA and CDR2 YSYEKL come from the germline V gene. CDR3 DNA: TGCGCCAGCAGCCTTCAATACGGGGGAGGCTATGGCTACACCTTC. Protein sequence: CASSLQYGGGYGYTF.